This TCR beta chain emerged from a study of blood T cell repertoires in COVID-19 (TCRdb year 2020). Background on the whole study: The collaborator samples originated in the United States, Italy and Spain and spanned the acute and convalescent phases of COVID-19. The material from the prospective study consisted of cDNA or gDNA derived from T cells, B-cell-depleted T cells, or PBMCs. Subjects who had been exposed to COVID-19, were actively infected with it, or had recovered from it provided the deeply sampled blood TCRbeta repertoires that made up the dataset. The repertoires were released in a freely available public database meant as a resource for research on the immune response to SARS-CoV-2. The samples were drawn from two sources: the first 160 participants of the ongoing ImmuneRACE study, and over 1,000 subjects contributed by 6 global collaborators. Sample metadata almost always included a de-identified subject ID, COVID-19 status, age in years and sex. Where available, HLA class I and class II types were obtained from metadata supplied by the sample provider rather than from assay-based typing.

Turning to this clone: Its recognized antigen is unknown. Within one base of it there is no much larger clone, and no base qualities were kept.

Sequences SEHNR (CDR1) and FQNEAQ (CDR2) are obtained from the germline V gene (reference sequence). Measured from the cysteine to the phenylalanine, the CDR3 is 14 residues long. Of the read, only the CDR3 DNA is kept; its 42 bases are in frame from base 1. V lost 7 bases and J lost 3 bases; the stretch between them is 13 bases long. The investigation overall reported the following: How much clinical and demographic metadata was included differed by source and by participant, and the metadata was provided uncurated.

The immunoSEQ Assay, a bias-controlled multiplex PCR, was used to amplify TCRbeta CDR3 regions from genomic DNA. The study's processing was this. Within the assay, amplification of reference gene primers was used to estimate how many nucleated cells each sample contained. Sequence reads were collapsed and filtered to measure the absolute abundance of every unique TCRbeta CDR3 rearrangement. Productive Simpson clonality was computed per sample as the square root of Simpson's diversity index over productive rearrangements. TCRdb took this table from immuneACCESS and kept in-frame rearrangements with V and J called. Such tables lack part of the clones; where checked against another copy, unresolved V genes explain under half of the gap, and the rest is unexplained. V and J calls and clone size come straight from that table; D and trimming were deduced from the DNA. The sample yields around 280,000 clones; roughly 86% were counted once. The ten largest make up approximately 2% of the sample.

A second Seattle source provided samples from volunteer blood donors who had recovered from COVID-19. Collaborating institutions collected whole blood in K2EDTA tubes following their own protocols. Collaborator samples were shipped for TCRbeta analysis as frozen whole blood, isolated PBMCs, or DNA extracted from either sample type. The origin of this receptor is a woman in her 30s who had recovered from COVID-19. The sequenced material came from peripheral blood. The rearranged segments are TRBV7-9 and TRBJ1-5; perhaps TRBD1 is the D gene, with 5 bases matching. The CDR3 loop reads CASTDSTVNQPQHF. The bases read TGTGCCAGCACCGACTCGACAGTCAATCAGCCCCAGCATTTT.